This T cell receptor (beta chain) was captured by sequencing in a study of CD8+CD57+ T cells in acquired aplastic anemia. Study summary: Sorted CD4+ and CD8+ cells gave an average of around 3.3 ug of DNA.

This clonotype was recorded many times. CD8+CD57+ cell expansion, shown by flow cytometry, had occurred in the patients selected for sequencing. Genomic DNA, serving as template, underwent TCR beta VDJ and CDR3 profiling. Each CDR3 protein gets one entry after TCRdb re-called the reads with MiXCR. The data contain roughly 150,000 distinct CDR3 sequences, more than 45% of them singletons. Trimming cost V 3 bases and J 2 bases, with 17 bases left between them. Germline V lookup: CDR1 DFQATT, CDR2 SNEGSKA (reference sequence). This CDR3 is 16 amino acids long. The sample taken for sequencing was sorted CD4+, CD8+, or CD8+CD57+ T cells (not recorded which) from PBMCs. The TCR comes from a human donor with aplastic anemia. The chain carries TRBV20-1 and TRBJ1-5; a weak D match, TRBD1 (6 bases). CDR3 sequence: CSARAPGGAGNQPQHF. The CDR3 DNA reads TGCAGTGCTAGGGCCCCGGGGGGGGCCGGCAATCAGCCCCAGCATTTT.